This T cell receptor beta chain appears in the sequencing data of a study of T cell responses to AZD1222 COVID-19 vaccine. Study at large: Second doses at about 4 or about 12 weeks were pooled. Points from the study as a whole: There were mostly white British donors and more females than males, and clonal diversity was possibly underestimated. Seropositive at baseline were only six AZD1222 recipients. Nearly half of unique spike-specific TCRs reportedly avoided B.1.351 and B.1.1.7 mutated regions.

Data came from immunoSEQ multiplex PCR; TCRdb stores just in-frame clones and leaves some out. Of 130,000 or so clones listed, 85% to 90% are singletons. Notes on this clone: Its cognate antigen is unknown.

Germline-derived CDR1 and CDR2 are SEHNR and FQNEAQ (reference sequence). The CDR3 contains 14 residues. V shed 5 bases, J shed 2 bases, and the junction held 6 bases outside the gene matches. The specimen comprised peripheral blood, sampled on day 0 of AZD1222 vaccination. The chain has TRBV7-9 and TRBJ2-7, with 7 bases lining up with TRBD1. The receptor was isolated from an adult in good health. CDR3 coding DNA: TGTGCCAGCAGCCCGCGACAGGGCCCCTACGAGCAGTACTTC. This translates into CASSPRQGPYEQYF.